A single count supports the clone carrying this T cell receptor (beta chain). These data come from a study of T cell responses to AZD1222 COVID-19 vaccine. The CDR3 covers 15 residues. Germline CDR1 SGHTA, CDR2 FQGNSA. Deletions cut 3 bases from V and 1 base from J, with 12 bases between. Measured with immunoSEQ multiplex PCR; TCRdb has only the in-frame clones, and not every one. The sample consists of 130,000 to 150,000 clones, more than 75% of them appearing once. This receptor was identified in an adult in good health. The V and J genes are TRBV7-2 and TRBJ1-1; D is undetermined. The specimen comprised peripheral blood, sampled on day 0 of AZD1222 vaccination. The CDR3 sequence is CASSFSPKSNTEAFF. The CDR3, as DNA: TGTGCCAGCAGCTTTAGTCCCAAGTCGAACACTGAAGCTTTCTTT.